These T cell receptor beta chains were read from a single sample in a study of response to subunit inactivated influenza vaccine. One entry per CDR3 protein results from TCRdb running MiXCR on the RT-PCR reads. The sample carries under 500,000 distinct CDR3 sequences, 10% to 11% recorded once. This specimen was PBMCs from blood, taken 35 to 45 days after vaccination. These TCRs come from a man in his forties or fifties who received an inactivated influenza vaccine. CDR3s leave out the opening cysteine and the closing phenylalanine or tryptophan.

j_call v_call cdr3_aa
TRBJ2-2 TRBV5-1 ASSLAYGDANTGELF
TRBJ2-7 TRBV11-2 ASSLGYGGTYEQY
TRBJ2-1 TRBV6-5 ASSSVRGTGSYNEQF
TRBJ2-7 TRBV18 ASSNRDGAYEQY
TRBJ2-2 TRBV7-2 ASLGIGELF
TRBJ1-2 TRBV5-1 ASSLVRDTEGYT
TRBJ2-7 TRBV6-1 ASSTHQGPYEQY
TRBJ2-5 TRBV7-3 ASSLRDGRVETQY
TRBJ2-1 TRBV15 ATGRGSLNEQF
TRBJ2-5 TRBV7-8 ASSLALVVVETQY
TRBJ1-6 TRBV19 ASTPTGSGSPLH
TRBJ2-7 TRBV12-3/TRBV12-4 ASRAYAGAYEQY
TRBJ2-1 TRBV27 ASRRTSGHYNEQF
TRBJ2-1 TRBV4-1 ASSQERLAGGQTSSYNEQF
TRBJ2-5 TRBV11-2 ASSVRTSGKETQY
TRBJ2-2 TRBV6-2/TRBV6-3 ASSYSKGGLSTGELF
TRBJ1-2 TRBV6-5 ASSLTINRGGYT
TRBJ2-7 TRBV4-1 ASSQEGLQGSYEQY
TRBJ2-2 TRBV7-2 ASSLLRGAGELF
TRBJ2-7 TRBV20-1 SASDRGVNEQY
TRBJ2-1 TRBV15 ATSRGGLAGFNEQF
TRBJ1-2 TRBV15 ATSGFLETTPTSNYGYT
TRBJ2-3 TRBV28 ASSLLAGGPDWTDTQY
TRBJ1-5 TRBV11-2 ASSPETGPQH
TRBJ2-7 TRBV7-6 ASQSGLAGNYEQY
TRBJ1-2 TRBV29-1 SVGEAGGLGYT
TRBJ1-2 TRBV6-1 ASSPWTGANYGYT
TRBJ2-1 TRBV4-3 ASSQDLAGSSYNEQF
TRBJ2-4 TRBV6-2/TRBV6-3 ASSPQVTEGTRVY
TRBJ1-3 TRBV5-6 ASSSPVGWSGNTIY
TRBJ1-3 TRBV20-1 SAESSGNTIY
TRBJ2-5 TRBV3-1 ASSYRQGQETQY
TRBJ1-6 TRBV10-3 AISESTMAGVGSPLH
TRBJ2-1 TRBV4-3 ASSRGSEQF